Listed here are 13 T cell receptor beta chains from one sample, sequenced in a study of blood T cell repertoires in COVID-19 (dated by TCRdb to 2018 to 2020). The library was built by means of the immunoSEQ multiplex PCR assay. In TCRdb, the immuneACCESS table is reduced to in-frame sequences with V and J assigned. These tables do not hold every clone; where another copy was compared, an unresolved V gene accounts for under half, and the others remain unexplained. This sample lists roughly 200,000 clones; approximately 90% were detected once. 1.5% to 2% of the sample is in the top ten clones. The sequenced sample was peripheral blood. All receptors come from an older man with acute or convalescent COVID-19.

This CDR3 is CASSTNTGASYNEQFF. The CDR3 DNA sequence: TGTGCCAGCAGCACCAATACAGGGGCTTCCTACAATGAGCAGTTCTTC. The chain couples TRBV7-3 to TRBJ2-1; 7 bases agree with TRBD1. CDR3 size: 16 residues. Germline lookup yields CDR1 SGHTA and CDR2 FQGTGA. The trim removed 5 bases at V and 1 base at J, leaving 8 bases unmatched.

This clone is a singleton in its sample. This rearrangement joins TRBV5-1 to TRBJ2-2, with 8 bases that match TRBD1. The CDR3 extends over 15 amino acids. Germline CDR1 reads SGHRS; CDR2 reads YFSETQ. V lost 5 bases to trimming and J lost 4 bases; unmatched junction nucleotides: 7. The CDR3 loop is CASRGQEILTGELFF. CDR3 sequence (DNA): TGCGCCAGCAGGGGACAGGAGATCCTCACCGGGGAGCTGTTTTTT.

The V and J genes are TRBV9 and TRBJ2-2; 9 bases fit TRBD1. V shed 4 bases and J 4 bases; nucleotides not matched to a gene: 8. CDR1 and CDR2 from the germline V gene are SGDLS and YYNGEE. There are 16 residues in the CDR3. DNA of the CDR3: TGTGCCAGCAGCTACACCGGACAGGGGTTCACCGGGGAGCTGTTTTTT. Encoded protein: CASSYTGQGFTGELFF.

The rearrangement uses TRBV5-1 and TRBJ2-5, with D possibly TRBD2 on 6 matching bases. The ends were cut back, 2 bases at V and 5 bases at J, with 10 bases in the middle. CDR3 length equals 13 residues. Germline V gene data show CDR1 as SGHRS and CDR2 as YFSETQ. The CDR3 sequence: CASSLQAGETQYF. The DNA of the CDR3 is TGCGCCAGCAGCTTACAGGCGGGGGAGACCCAGTACTTC. Together with reference TRBV5-1 and TRBJ2-5, the CDR3 gives the full variable domain: KAGVTQTPRYLIKTRGQQVTLSCSPISGHRSVSWYQQTPGQGLQFLFEYFSETQRNKGNFPGRFSGRQFSNSRSEMNVSTLELGDSALYLCASSLQAGETQYFGPGTRLLVL.

The rearrangement uses TRBV5-1 and TRBJ2-3, with TRBD1 as a possible D gene (7 bases). Trimming shortened V by 0 bases and J by 3 bases, and 17 bases separated the two germline ends. The CDR3 has 17 amino acids. Germline V CDR1 and CDR2: SGHRS, YFSETQ. This CDR3 is CASSLAGGPGGTDTQYF. The DNA of the CDR3 is TGCGCCAGCAGCTTGGCCGGAGGGCCAGGGGGAACAGATACGCAGTATTTT. The whole variable domain, filled in from reference TRBV5-1 and TRBJ2-3, reads KAGVTQTPRYLIKTRGQQVTLSCSPISGHRSVSWYQQTPGQGLQFLFEYFSETQRNKGNFPGRFSGRQFSNSRSEMNVSTLELGDSALYLCASSLAGGPGGTDTQYFGPGTRLTVL.

The chain couples TRBV19 to TRBJ2-1; TRBD2 might be the D (6 bases). Germline CDR1 LNHDA, CDR2 SQIVND (reference sequence). V lost 2 bases and J 7 bases, leaving 15 bases between the germline ends. The CDR3 loop spans 15 amino acids. CDR3 sequence (DNA): TGTGCCAGTAGTATATCATGGGGGGTGGGTAATGAGCAGTTCTTC. Translation: CASSISWGVGNEQFF.

V and J are TRBV2 and TRBJ1-6; TRBD1 aligns across 9 bases. Germline CDR1 reads SNHLY; CDR2 reads FYNNEI. This CDR3 contains 16 residues. The trim removed 1 base at V and 10 bases at J, leaving 8 bases unmatched. The DNA for the CDR3 is TGTGCCAGCAGTGAAGTCTTACAGGGGGCGAGCTCACCCCTCCACTTT. It is translated as CASSEVLQGASSPLHF.

The chain combines TRBV5-1 with TRBJ1-3; the D gene is possibly TRBD1 (6 bases). V was clipped by 5 bases and J by 4 bases, with 19 bases between them. From germline, CDR1 is SGHRS and CDR2 YFSETQ. The CDR3 is made up of 16 amino acids. For the CDR3, the DNA is TGCGCCAGCAGTTCTCCAGGGGTGCCGGGAGGAAACACCATATATTTT. It encodes CASSSPGVPGGNTIYF.

The J gene is TRBJ2-1, the V gene TRBV7-8, with D unresolved. Germline V gene lookup returns CDR1 SGHVS and CDR2 FQNEAQ. V shed 1 base and J shed 9 bases, with 10 bases lying between them. CDR3 length: 13 residues. CDR3 in DNA: TGTGCCAGCAGCTTAGTGTCCATGAGTGAGCAGTTCTTC. It specifies CASSLVSMSEQFF. The full variable domain, its missing parts supplied by reference TRBV7-8 and TRBJ2-1, is GAGVSQSPRYKVAKRGQDVALRCDPISGHVSLFWYQQALGQGPEFLTYFQNEAQLDKSGLPSDRFFAERPEGSVSTLKIQRTQQEDSAVYLCASSLVSMSEQFFGPGTRLTVL.

In this sample, this clone turned up a few times. V gene TRBV29-1 combines with J gene TRBJ1-2; tentatively, D is TRBD1 (6 bases). This CDR3 is 13 amino acids long. Germline V lookup: CDR1 SQVTM, CDR2 ANQGSEA. The V and J ends lost 8 bases and 2 bases respectively, with 15 bases between them. The CDR3 sequence: CSTRTASNYGYTF. CDR3 nucleotides: TGCAGCACCCGGACAGCGAGCAACTATGGCTACACCTTC.

The chain joins TRBV24-1 to TRBJ2-2, with 13 bases identical to TRBD2. In germline, CDR1 is KGHDR, CDR2 SFDVKD. V lost 4 bases to trimming and J lost 5 bases; unmatched junction nucleotides: 6. The CDR3 is 17 residues long. The CDR3 protein is CATSDSGLAGSTGELFF. The CDR3 DNA sequence: TGTGCCACCAGTGACTCGGGACTAGCGGGGAGTACCGGGGAGCTGTTTTTT.

The DNA of the CDR3 is TGTGCCACTTCGGACAGGGGGGGATACACCATATATTTT. Translating it yields CATSDRGGYTIYF. This chain joins TRBV15 and TRBJ1-3; 10 nucleotides line up with TRBD1. This CDR3 spans 13 amino acids. Germline assignment: CDR1 LNHNV and CDR2 YYDKDF (reference sequence). Losses at the gene ends were 9 bases for V and 8 bases for J; bases not matched to a gene: 7.

V usage is TRBV5-1 and J usage is TRBJ2-7, with TRBD2 matching over 10 bases. The CDR3 totals 13 residues. The germline CDR1 and CDR2 sequences are SGHRS and YFSETQ. Trimming took 1 base from V and 7 from J; bases not matched to a gene: 2. CDR3 sequence (DNA): TGCGCCAGCAGCTTGCTAGCGGGAGTAGAGCAGTACTTC. This translates into CASSLLAGVEQYF. Combining the CDR3 with reference TRBV5-1 and TRBJ2-7 gives the whole variable domain KAGVTQTPRYLIKTRGQQVTLSCSPISGHRSVSWYQQTPGQGLQFLFEYFSETQRNKGNFPGRFSGRQFSNSRSEMNVSTLELGDSALYLCASSLLAGVEQYFGPGTRLTVT.